Each of the 28 T cell receptor beta chains below was sequenced from the same sample in a study of blood T cells in healthy people across ages. Next came a second PCR, run for roughly 7 to 12 cycles, which used a sample-barcoded 5' primer along with a J-beta primer mix. TCRdb redid the calling of the 5' RACE reads with MiXCR, one entry per CDR3 protein. The sample has approximately 1.5 million distinct CDR3 sequences; about 35% are singletons. The sequenced sample consisted of blood. The source is a woman aged 30 to 39 in good health.

The chain has TRBV7-3 and TRBJ2-1; 11 bases are shared with TRBD2. V shed 5 bases and J 6 bases; nucleotides not matched to a gene: 15. CDR3 length equals 18 residues. Germline lookup yields CDR1 SGHTA and CDR2 FQGTGA. CDR3 region: CASSQGLNRLAGGNEQFF. DNA of the CDR3: TGTGCCAGCAGCCAGGGACTTAACCGGCTAGCGGGGGGCAATGAGCAGTTCTTC. The complete variable domain, with remaining parts taken from reference TRBV7-3 and TRBJ2-1, reads GAGVSQTPSNKVTEKGKYVELRCDPISGHTALYWYRQSLGQGPEFLIYFQGTGAADDSGLPNDRFFAVRPEGSVSTLKIQRTERGDSAVYLCASSQGLNRLAGGNEQFFGPGTRLTVL.

J is TRBJ2-1 and V is TRBV27; D is unclear. The CDR3 loop spans 13 amino acids. In germline, CDR1 is MNHEY, CDR2 SMNVEV (reference sequence). V was pared by 5 bases and J by 10 bases, with 15 bases between. This CDR3 is CASSPPGLREQFF. The CDR3 region has the DNA TGTGCCAGCAGTCCTCCCGGCTTGAGGGAGCAGTTCTTC.

The chain combines TRBV21-1 with TRBJ1-2. TRBV21-1 is annotated as a pseudogene. The CDR3 sequence is 16 residues long. The CDR3 here is CASSKERVRVYYGYTF. CDR3 in DNA: TGTGCCAGCAGCAAAGAGAGGGTGAGAGTTTACTATGGCTACACCTTC.

The J gene is TRBJ2-5, the V gene TRBV27; weak D call: TRBD1 (5 bases). This CDR3 region has 16 residues. CDR1 and CDR2 from the germline V gene are MNHEY and SMNVEV (reference sequence). The V and J ends lost 2 bases and 5 bases respectively, with 18 bases between them. This chain's CDR3 is CASSLNAFRAGETQYF. Written as DNA, the CDR3 is TGTGCCAGCAGTTTAAATGCTTTCAGGGCTGGGGAGACCCAGTACTTC.

This clonotype was picked up many times. The chain is built from TRBV21-1 and TRBJ2-5; the D call of TRBD1 is as the table states it, not checked on the DNA. TRBV21-1 has pseudogene status. CDR3 size: 14 residues. The CDR3 reads CASSTRTGRETQYF. Written as DNA, the CDR3 is TGTGCCAGCAGCACAAGGACAGGGAGGGAGACCCAGTACTTC.

The chain joins TRBV20-1 to TRBJ2-1; D possibly uses TRBD1 or TRBD2 (6 bases each). Trimming shortened V by 0 bases and J by 3 bases, and 12 bases separated the two germline ends. Per germline, CDR1 DFQATT and CDR2 SNEGSKA (reference sequence). The length of the CDR3 is 15 residues. The CDR3 DNA reads as TGCAGTGCTAGAGATCCGGGGGCCGTCTACAATGAGCAGTTCTTC. The encoded protein is CSARDPGAVYNEQFF.

The chain couples TRBV13 to TRBJ1-6; D perhaps matches TRBD1 (5 bases). V was cut by 5 bases and J by 14 bases, with 13 bases left in between. From germline, CDR1 is PRHDT and CDR2 FYEKMQ (reference sequence). This CDR3 spans 12 amino acids. CDR3 loop: CASSPQRGALHF. DNA of the CDR3: TGTGCCAGCAGCCCCCAGCGAGGGGCCCTCCACTTT.

The genes are TRBV20-1 and TRBJ2-3; 11 bases fit TRBD2. V lost 6 bases, J lost 5 bases, and 7 bases stayed unmatched. CDR1 is DFQATT and CDR2 is SNEGSKA in the germline V gene (reference sequence). The CDR3 runs to 14 residues. CDR3 protein: CSAFSGRALDTQYF. Written as DNA, the CDR3 is TGCAGTGCCTTTAGCGGGAGGGCCTTAGATACGCAGTATTTT.

This clonotype has just one count. The rearrangement links TRBV10-3 to TRBJ2-2, with D possibly matching TRBD2 (6 bases). Germline values: CDR1 ENHRY, CDR2 SYGVKD. This CDR3 is 13 amino acids long. V was trimmed by 10 bases and J by 6 bases, leaving 15 bases between them. CDR3: CATLARNPGELFF. CDR3 coding DNA: TGTGCCACCCTAGCGAGGAATCCCGGGGAGCTGTTTTTT.

This rearrangement joins TRBV7-9 to TRBJ2-5; D is unclear. Germline V gene lookup returns CDR1 SEHNR and CDR2 FQNEAQ (reference sequence). CDR3 size: 13 residues. The germline V and J ends were trimmed by 1 base and 3 bases, with 6 bases remaining between them. In DNA, the CDR3 is TGTGCCAGCAGCTTAGTGGAAAAAGAGACCCAGTACTTC. Translation: CASSLVEKETQYF.

This clonotype occurred a few times. The gene calls are TRBV28 and TRBJ2-3, with TRBD1 matching 7 bases. Losses at the gene ends were 8 bases for V and 0 bases for J; bases not matched to a gene: 5. The CDR3 is made up of 14 amino acids. Germline lookup yields CDR1 MDHEN and CDR2 SYDVKM. The CDR3 bases are TGTGCCAGCGCCGGGACAGTTAGCACAGATACGCAGTATTTT. Translated, it gives CASAGTVSTDTQYF.

This sequence joins TRBV29-1 and TRBJ1-2; D perhaps matches TRBD1 (5 bases). V was clipped by 3 bases and J by 2 bases, with 13 bases between them. The CDR3 is made up of 14 amino acids. The V gene's germline CDR1 is SQVTM and CDR2 ANQGSEA. In nucleotides, the CDR3 is TGCAGCGTTGAGGGCCAGGGAGTAAACTATGGCTACACCTTC. Its translation: CSVEGQGVNYGYTF.

This chain uses TRBV9 with TRBJ2-7; D is ambiguous. Trimming shortened V by 1 base and J by 2 bases, and 13 bases separated the two germline ends. CDR1 is SGDLS and CDR2 is YYNGEE in the germline V gene. This CDR3 contains 15 residues. The CDR3 nucleotides are TGTGCCAGCAGCGTACGAGGCAGTGATACCTACGAGCAGTACTTC. It codes for CASSVRGSDTYEQYF.

This clonotype showed up just once. The rearrangement joins TRBV6-6 to TRBJ1-2, with 8 nucleotides matching TRBD1. J was trimmed by 6 bases and V by 6 bases; bases with no gene match: 12. The CDR3 is made up of 15 amino acids. CDR1 and CDR2 (germline): MNHNY, SVGAGI (reference sequence). In DNA, the CDR3 is TGTGCCAGCAGAGCCCAGGGGGCCCCGGAAAATGGCTACACCTTC. The encoded protein is CASRAQGAPENGYTF.

The chain carries TRBV18 and TRBJ2-5, with D possibly matching TRBD2 (5 bases). Trimming took 5 bases from V and 7 from J, leaving 14 bases between them. CDR3 length: 13 amino acids. Germline V gene data show CDR1 as KGHSH and CDR2 as LQKENI. CDR3 protein: CASSSGERWTQYF. In DNA form, the CDR3 reads TGTGCCAGCTCATCGGGCGAGCGGTGGACCCAGTACTTC.

J is TRBJ1-5 and V is TRBV3-1; a weak D match, TRBD1 (5 bases). Germline loops: CDR1 LGHDT, CDR2 YNNKEL (reference sequence). The CDR3 consists of 16 residues. Between the trimmed V and J ends, which lost 1 base and 2 bases, there was a span of 12 bases. The CDR3 loop is CASSQGSGRRNQPQHF. CDR3 bases: TGTGCCAGCAGCCAAGGCTCAGGGAGGCGCAATCAGCCCCAGCATTTT.

This rearrangement joins TRBV20-1 to TRBJ2-7; D may match TRBD1 or TRBD2 (5 bases each). Deletions cut 0 bases from V and 0 bases from J, with 15 bases between. The CDR3 spans 16 residues. Germline V gene sequence: CDR1 DFQATT, CDR2 SNEGSKA (reference sequence). The CDR3 DNA is TGCAGTGCTAGAGATCTTCACGGGGCGAGCTCCTACGAGCAGTACTTC. Its protein is CSARDLHGASSYEQYF.

This clonotype was seen once. A much larger clone sits a single nucleotide away, making a read error possible. This chain joins TRBV4-1 and TRBJ2-6; D possibly corresponds to TRBD1 (5 bases). This CDR3 spans 15 amino acids. The germline V gene encodes CDR1 MGHRA and CDR2 YSYEKL. DNA of the CDR3: TGCGCCAGCAGCCAACTGGGGTCTGGGGCCAACGTCCCGACTTTC. Translating gives CASSQLGSGANVPTF.

The chain couples TRBV4-1 to TRBJ1-2; D unclear. Trimming took off 0 bases at V and 8 bases at J, with 13 bases between the two ends. The CDR3 contains 14 residues. In germline, CDR1 is MGHRA, CDR2 YSYEKL. CDR3 DNA sequence: TGCGCCAGCAGCCAAGAGGTGACCCCTGGGGGCTACACCTTC. Protein: CASSQEVTPGGYTF.

V and J are TRBV20-1 and TRBJ1-5, with D unclear. The V end lost 0 bases, the J end lost 5 bases, and 14 bases lay between the germline ends. CDR3 length equals 15 residues. Germline CDR1 is DFQATT and CDR2 is SNEGSKA (reference sequence). CDR3 bases: TGCAGTGCTAGAGATACGGCAGGAGAACATCAGCCCCAGCATTTT. Translated, it gives CSARDTAGEHQPQHF.

This clonotype was seen a handful of times. This chain links TRBV4-1 with TRBJ2-3; D ambiguous. CDR3 length: 17 amino acids. CDR1 is MGHRA, CDR2 YSYEKL, per germline. Trimming cost V 0 bases and J 0 bases, with 13 bases left between them. The CDR3 sequence is CASSQDPPGSSTDTQYF. The CDR3 bases are TGCGCCAGCAGCCAAGATCCGCCTGGCTCTAGCACAGATACGCAGTATTTT.

With regard to this clonotype: At one end the junction does not follow the germline gene, possibly because of a read error. The rearrangement uses TRBV7-8 and TRBJ1-2, with 8 bases that match TRBD1. Germline CDR1 SGHVS, CDR2 FQNEAQ. The CDR3 contains 13 residues. The CDR3 DNA follows: TGTACCAGCAGCGGAGACAGGGGCTATGGCTACACCTTC. As protein: CTSSGDRGYGYTF.

This clonotype was counted between two and nine times. The chain has TRBV19 and TRBJ2-7, with D perhaps matching TRBD1 or TRBD2 (6 bases each). Germline V gene lookup returns CDR1 LNHDA and CDR2 SQIVND (reference sequence). The CDR3 runs to 13 residues. Trimming shortened V by 5 bases and J by 3 bases, and 11 bases separated the two germline ends. This chain's CDR3 is CASSPGAVYEQYF. The CDR3 coding sequence is TGTGCCAGTAGTCCGGGGGCGGTCTACGAGCAGTACTTC.

For this clonotype: This may be a read error, as it is one base from a much larger clone. V gene TRBV3-1 combines with J gene TRBJ2-1; 10 bases are a match to TRBD2. Germline V gene lookup returns CDR1 LGHDT and CDR2 YNNKEL (reference sequence). This CDR3 is 17 amino acids long. The CDR3 DNA reads TGCGCCAGCAGCCAGAGGGCTAGCGGGAGCTCCTACAATGAGCAGTTCTTC. Encoded protein: CASSQRASGSSYNEQFF.

This clonotype was counted many times. V is TRBV29-1 and J is TRBJ1-5; tentatively, D is TRBD1 (5 bases). Deletions cut 5 bases from V and 3 bases from J, with 11 bases between. The V gene's germline CDR1 is SQVTM and CDR2 ANQGSEA. The CDR3 is 13 amino acids. CDR3 nucleotide sequence: TGCAGCGTTTGGCAGGGACCCAATCAGCCCCAGCATTTT. Its translation is CSVWQGPNQPQHF.

This chain joins TRBV29-1 and TRBJ2-7; weak D call: TRBD2 (6 bases). CDR1 and CDR2 (germline): SQVTM, ANQGSEA. Between the trimmed V and J ends, which lost 7 bases and 10 bases, there was a span of 23 bases. The CDR3 is 13 amino acids. Here the CDR3 reads CSASVGDPGAQYF. In nucleotides, the CDR3 is TGCAGCGCTAGCGTCGGGGACCCTGGGGCCCAGTACTTC.

This clonotype was observed once. The chain is built from TRBV15 and TRBJ1-2, with D uncertain. The V and J ends lost 0 bases and 2 bases respectively, with 13 bases between them. The CDR3 is made up of 16 amino acids. Germline CDR1 LNHNV, CDR2 YYDKDF (reference sequence). CDR3 sequence: CATSRDRAGRNYGYTF. In DNA, the CDR3 is TGTGCCACCAGCAGAGATAGGGCCGGTCGGAACTATGGCTACACCTTC.

The chain uses TRBV9 and TRBJ2-1; no reliable D call. There are 13 residues in the CDR3. With 3 bases removed from V and 6 bases from J, the gap between germline ends came to 10 bases. Germline V lookup: CDR1 SGDLS, CDR2 YYNGEE. The CDR3 region is CASSEAGPNEQFF. CDR3 DNA sequence: TGTGCCAGCAGCGAGGCCGGTCCCAATGAGCAGTTCTTC.